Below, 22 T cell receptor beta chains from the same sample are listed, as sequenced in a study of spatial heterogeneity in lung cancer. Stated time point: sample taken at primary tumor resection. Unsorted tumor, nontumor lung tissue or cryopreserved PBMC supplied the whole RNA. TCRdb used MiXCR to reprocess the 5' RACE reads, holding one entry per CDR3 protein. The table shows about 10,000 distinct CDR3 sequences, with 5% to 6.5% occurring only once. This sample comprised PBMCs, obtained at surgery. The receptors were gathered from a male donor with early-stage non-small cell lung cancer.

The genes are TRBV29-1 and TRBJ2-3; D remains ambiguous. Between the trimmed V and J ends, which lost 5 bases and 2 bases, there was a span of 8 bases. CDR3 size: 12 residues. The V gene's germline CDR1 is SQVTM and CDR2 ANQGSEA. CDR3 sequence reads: CSVRSDTDTQYF. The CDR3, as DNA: TGCAGCGTTCGGAGTGACACAGATACGCAGTATTTT.

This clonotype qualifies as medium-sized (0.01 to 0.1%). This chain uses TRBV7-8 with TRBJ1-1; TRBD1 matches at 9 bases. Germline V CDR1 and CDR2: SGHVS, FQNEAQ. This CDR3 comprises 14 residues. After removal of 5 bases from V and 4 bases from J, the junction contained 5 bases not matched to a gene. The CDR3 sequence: CASSLATGGTEAFF. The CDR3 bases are TGTGCCAGCAGCCTGGCGACAGGGGGCACTGAAGCTTTCTTT.

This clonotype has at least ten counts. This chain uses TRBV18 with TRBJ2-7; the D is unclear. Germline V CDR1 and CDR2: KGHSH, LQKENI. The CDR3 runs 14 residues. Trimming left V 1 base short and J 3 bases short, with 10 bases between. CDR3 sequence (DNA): TGTGCCAGCTCACCACGCGGAAGTAGCTACGAGCAGTACTTC. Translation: CASSPRGSSYEQYF.

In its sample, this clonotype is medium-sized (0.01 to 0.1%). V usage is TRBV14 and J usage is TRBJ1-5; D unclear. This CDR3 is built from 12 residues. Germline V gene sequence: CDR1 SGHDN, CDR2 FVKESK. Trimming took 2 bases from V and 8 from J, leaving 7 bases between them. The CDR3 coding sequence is TGTGCCAGCAGCCAAAGTGGTGAGCCCCAGCATTTT. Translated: CASSQSGEPQHF. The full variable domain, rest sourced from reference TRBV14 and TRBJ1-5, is EAGVTQFPSHSVIEKGQTVTLRCDPISGHDNLYWYRRVMGKEIKFLLHFVKESKQDESGMPNNRFLAERTGGTYSTLKVQPAELEDSGVYFCASSQSGEPQHFGDGTRLSIL.

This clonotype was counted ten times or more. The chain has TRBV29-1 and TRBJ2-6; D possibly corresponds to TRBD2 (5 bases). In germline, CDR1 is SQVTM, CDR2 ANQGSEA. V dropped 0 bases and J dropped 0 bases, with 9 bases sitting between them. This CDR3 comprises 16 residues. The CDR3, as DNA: TGCAGCGTTGAAGAACCCGGGATCTCTGGGGCCAACGTCCTGACTTTC. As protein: CSVEEPGISGANVLTF.

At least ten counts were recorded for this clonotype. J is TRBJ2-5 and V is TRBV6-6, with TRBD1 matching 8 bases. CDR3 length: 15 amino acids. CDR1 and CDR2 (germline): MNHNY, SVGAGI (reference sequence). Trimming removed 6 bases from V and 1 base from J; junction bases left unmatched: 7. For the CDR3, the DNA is TGTGCCAGCAGCCCACCAGGACAGGGCCAAGAGACCCAGTACTTC. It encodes CASSPPGQGQETQYF.

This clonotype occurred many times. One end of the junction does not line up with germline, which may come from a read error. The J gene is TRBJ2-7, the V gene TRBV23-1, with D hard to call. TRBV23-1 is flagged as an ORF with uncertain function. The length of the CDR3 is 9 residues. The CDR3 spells CASSQPHLF. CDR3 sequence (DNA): TGCGCCAGCAGTCAGCCTCACCTCTTC.

CDR3 amino acids: CSARGVPGQGAEQYF. In DNA, the CDR3 is TGCAGTGCTAGAGGGGTCCCGGGACAGGGTGCCGAGCAGTACTTC. The chain is built from TRBV20-1 and TRBJ2-7; 9 bases map to TRBD1. The CDR3 extends over 15 amino acids. V was clipped by 1 base and J by 6 bases; unmatched bases: 10. CDR1 is DFQATT and CDR2 is SNEGSKA in the germline V gene (reference sequence).

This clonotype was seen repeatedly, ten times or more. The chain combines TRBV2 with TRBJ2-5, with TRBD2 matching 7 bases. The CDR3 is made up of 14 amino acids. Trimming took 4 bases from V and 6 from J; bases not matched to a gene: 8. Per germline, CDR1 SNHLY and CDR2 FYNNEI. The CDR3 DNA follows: TGTGCCAGCAGTGGGGCGACTAGCCTGAAGACCCAGTACTTC. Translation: CASSGATSLKTQYF.

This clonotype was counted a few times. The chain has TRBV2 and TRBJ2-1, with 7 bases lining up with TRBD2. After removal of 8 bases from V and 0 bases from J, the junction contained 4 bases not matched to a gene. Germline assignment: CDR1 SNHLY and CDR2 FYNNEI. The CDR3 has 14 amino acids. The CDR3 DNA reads TGTGCCAGCCCTAGCGGAGGCTCCTACAATGAGCAGTTCTTC. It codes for CASPSGGSYNEQFF.

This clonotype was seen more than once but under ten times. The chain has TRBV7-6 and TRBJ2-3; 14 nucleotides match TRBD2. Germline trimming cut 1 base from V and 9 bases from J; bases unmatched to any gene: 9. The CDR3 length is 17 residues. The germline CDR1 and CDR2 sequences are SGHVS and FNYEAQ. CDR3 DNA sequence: TGTGCCAGCAGCTTAGGGAAGACTAGCGGGAGGGCCGCAACGCAGTATTTT. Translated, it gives CASSLGKTSGRAATQYF.

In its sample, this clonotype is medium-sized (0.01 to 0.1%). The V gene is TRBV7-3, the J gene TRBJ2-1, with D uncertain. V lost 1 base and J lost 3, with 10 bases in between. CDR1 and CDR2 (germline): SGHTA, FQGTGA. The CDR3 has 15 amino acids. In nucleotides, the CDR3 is TGTGCCAGCAGCTTAATGGTTTCTAACTACAATGAGCAGTTCTTC. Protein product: CASSLMVSNYNEQFF.

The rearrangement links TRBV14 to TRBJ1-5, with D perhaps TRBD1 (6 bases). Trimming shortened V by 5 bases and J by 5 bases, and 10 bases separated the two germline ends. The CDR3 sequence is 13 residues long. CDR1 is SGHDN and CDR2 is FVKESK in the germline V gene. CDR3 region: CASSKDSYQPQHF. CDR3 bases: TGTGCCAGCAGCAAGGACAGTTATCAGCCCCAGCATTTT.

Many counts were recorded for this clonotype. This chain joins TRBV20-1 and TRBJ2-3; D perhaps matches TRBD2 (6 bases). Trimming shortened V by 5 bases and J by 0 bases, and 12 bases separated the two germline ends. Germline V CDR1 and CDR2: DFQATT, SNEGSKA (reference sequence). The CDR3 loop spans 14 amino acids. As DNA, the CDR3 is TGCAGTGCTGGGGGGAAGGGTAGCACAGATACGCAGTATTTT. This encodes CSAGGKGSTDTQYF.

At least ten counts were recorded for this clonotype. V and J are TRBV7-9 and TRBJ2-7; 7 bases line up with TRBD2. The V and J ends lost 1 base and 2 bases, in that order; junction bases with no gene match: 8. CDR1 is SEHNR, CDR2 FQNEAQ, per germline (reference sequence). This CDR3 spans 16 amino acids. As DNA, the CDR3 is TGTGCCAGCAGCTTAGGGGATCGGGAGGCCACCTACGAGCAGTACTTC. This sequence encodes CASSLGDREATYEQYF.

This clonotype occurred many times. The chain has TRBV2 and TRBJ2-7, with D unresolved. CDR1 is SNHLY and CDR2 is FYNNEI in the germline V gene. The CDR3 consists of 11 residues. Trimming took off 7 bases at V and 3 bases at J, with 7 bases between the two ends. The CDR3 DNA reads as TGTGCCAGCAACTACCTCTACGAGCAGTACTTC. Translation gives CASNYLYEQYF.

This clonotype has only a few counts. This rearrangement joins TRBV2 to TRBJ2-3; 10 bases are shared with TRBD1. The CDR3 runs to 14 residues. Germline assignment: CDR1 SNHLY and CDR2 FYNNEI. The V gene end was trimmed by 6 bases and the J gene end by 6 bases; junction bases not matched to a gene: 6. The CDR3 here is CASSATGGADTQYF. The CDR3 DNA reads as TGTGCCAGCAGCGCGACAGGGGGCGCGGATACGCAGTATTTT.

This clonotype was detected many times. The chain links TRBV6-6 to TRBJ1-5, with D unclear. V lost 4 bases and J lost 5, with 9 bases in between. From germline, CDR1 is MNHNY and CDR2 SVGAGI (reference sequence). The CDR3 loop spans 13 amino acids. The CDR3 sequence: CASSLSTDQPQHF. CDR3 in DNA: TGTGCCAGCAGTTTATCCACAGATCAGCCCCAGCATTTT.

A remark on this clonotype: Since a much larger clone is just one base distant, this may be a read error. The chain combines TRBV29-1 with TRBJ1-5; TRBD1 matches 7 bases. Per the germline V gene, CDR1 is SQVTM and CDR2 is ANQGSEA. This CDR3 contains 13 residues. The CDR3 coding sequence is TGCAGCGTTGTCGGACAGGACAATCATCCCCAGCATTTT. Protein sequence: CSVVGQDNHPQHF.

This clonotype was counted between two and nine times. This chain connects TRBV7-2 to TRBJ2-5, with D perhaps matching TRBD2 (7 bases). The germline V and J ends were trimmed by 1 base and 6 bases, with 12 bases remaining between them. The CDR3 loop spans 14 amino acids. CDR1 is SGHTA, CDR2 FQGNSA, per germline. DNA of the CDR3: TGTGCCAGCAGCTTAGGCGGGGGCACGAAGACCCAGTACTTC. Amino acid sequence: CASSLGGGTKTQYF.

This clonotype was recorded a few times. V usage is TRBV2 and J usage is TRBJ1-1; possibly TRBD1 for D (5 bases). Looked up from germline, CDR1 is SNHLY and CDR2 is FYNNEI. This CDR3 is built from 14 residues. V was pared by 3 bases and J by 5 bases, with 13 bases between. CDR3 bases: TGTGCCAGCAGTGAGGAGAGGGGCATAACTGAAGCTTTCTTT. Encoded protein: CASSEERGITEAFF. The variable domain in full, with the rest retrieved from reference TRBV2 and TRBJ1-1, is EPEVTQTPSHQVTQMGQEVILRCVPISNHLYFYWYRQILGQKVEFLVSFYNNEISEKSEIFDDQFSVERPDGSNFTLKIRSTKLEDSAMYFCASSEERGITEAFFGQGTRLTVV.

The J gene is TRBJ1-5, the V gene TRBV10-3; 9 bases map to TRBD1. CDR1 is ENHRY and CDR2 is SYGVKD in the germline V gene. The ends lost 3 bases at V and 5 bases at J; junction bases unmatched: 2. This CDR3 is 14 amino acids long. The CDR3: CAISDGTGHQPQHF. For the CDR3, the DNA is TGTGCCATCAGTGACGGGACAGGGCATCAGCCCCAGCATTTT.